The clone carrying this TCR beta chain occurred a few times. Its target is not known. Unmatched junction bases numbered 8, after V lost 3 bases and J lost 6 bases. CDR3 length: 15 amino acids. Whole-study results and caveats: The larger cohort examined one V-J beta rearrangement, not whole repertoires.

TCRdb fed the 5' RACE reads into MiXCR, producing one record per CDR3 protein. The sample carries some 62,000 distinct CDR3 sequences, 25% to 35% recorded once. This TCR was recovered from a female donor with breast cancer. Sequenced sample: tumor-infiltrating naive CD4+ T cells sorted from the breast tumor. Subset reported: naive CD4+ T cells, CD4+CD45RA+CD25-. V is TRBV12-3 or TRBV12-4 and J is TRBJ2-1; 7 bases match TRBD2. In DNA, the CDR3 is TGTGCCAGCAGTTTGGACGTGGGGGGGGTCAATGAGCAGTTCTTC. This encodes CASSLDVGGVNEQFF.